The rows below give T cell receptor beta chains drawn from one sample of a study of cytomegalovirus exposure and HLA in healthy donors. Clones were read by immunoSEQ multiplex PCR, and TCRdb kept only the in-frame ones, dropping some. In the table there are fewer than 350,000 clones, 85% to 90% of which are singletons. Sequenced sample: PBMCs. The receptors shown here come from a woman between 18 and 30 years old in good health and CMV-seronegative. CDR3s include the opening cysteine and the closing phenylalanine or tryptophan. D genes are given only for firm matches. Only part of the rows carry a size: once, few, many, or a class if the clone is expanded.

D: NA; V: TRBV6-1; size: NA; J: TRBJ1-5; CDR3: CASSQNSNQPQHF; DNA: TGTGCCAGCAGCCAAAATAGCAATCAGCCCCAGCATTTT
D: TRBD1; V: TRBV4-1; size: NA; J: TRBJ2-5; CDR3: CASSQDQDRVYF; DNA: TGCGCCAGCAGCCAAGATCAGGACAGGGTTTACTTC
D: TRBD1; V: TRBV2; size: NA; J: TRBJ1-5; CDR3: CASSGTPGTANQPQHF; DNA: TGTGCCAGCAGTGGGACTCCCGGGACAGCCAATCAGCCCCAGCATTTT
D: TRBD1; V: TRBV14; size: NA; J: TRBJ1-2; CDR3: CASSRILQGARGYTF; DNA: TGTGCCAGCAGCCGAATCCTACAGGGGGCTCGTGGCTACACCTTC
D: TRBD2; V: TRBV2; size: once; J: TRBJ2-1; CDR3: CASSPIAGGPGNEQFF; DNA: TGTGCCAGCAGTCCTATAGCGGGGGGACCTGGGAATGAGCAGTTCTTC
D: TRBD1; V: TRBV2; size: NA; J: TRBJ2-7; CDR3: CASSGLPGQETYEQYF; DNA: TGTGCCAGCAGTGGGCTTCCGGGACAGGAGACCTACGAGCAGTACTTC
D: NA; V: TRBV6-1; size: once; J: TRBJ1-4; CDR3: CASSRGVAEKLFF; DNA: TGTGCCAGCAGTCGGGGGGTGGCTGAAAAACTGTTTTTT
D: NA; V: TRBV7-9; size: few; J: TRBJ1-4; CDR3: CASSLARTVEKLFF; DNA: TGTGCCAGCAGCTTAGCTCGGACAGTGGAAAAACTGTTTTTT
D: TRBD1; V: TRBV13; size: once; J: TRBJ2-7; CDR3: CANSRRTGNYEQYF; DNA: TGTGCCAACAGCCGCAGGACAGGGAACTACGAGCAGTACTTC
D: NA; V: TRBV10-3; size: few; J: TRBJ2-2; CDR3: CAISEWDTTGELFF; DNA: TGTGCCATCAGTGAGTGGGACACCACCGGGGAGCTGTTTTTT
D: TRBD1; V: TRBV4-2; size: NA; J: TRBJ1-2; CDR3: CASSQVATGDPNYGYTF; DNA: TGTGCCAGCAGCCAAGTGGCGACAGGGGACCCTAACTATGGCTACACCTTC
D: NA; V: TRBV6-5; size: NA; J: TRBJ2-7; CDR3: CASSSYRSYEQYF; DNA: TGTGCCAGCAGTTCTTACAGATCCTACGAGCAGTACTTC
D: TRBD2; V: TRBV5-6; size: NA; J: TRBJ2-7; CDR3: CASSSGLAGTYEQYF; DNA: TGTGCCAGCAGCTCCGGACTAGCGGGGACCTACGAGCAGTACTTC
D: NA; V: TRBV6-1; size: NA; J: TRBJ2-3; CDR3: CASTRLFTDTQYF; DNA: TGTGCCAGCACTCGTTTATTCACAGATACGCAGTATTTT
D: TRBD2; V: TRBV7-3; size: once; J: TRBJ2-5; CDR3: CASSLAGAQETQYF; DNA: TGTGCCAGCAGCCTAGCGGGGGCCCAAGAGACCCAGTACTTC